The rows below give T cell receptor beta chains drawn from one sample of a study of OX40 agonist ivuxolimab in advanced cancers. Sequencing was performed with immunoSEQ multiplex PCR; in TCRdb, only in-frame clones are kept and a portion is missing. The data hold about 35,000 clones, with approximately 90% observed a single time. The source material was CD4+ or CD8+ T cells sorted from blood, sampled in a trial of the OX40 agonist ivuxolimab. The receptor source for this set is an adult with an advanced solid tumor such as melanoma, head and neck, liver or kidney cancer. The CDR3 runs from the conserved cysteine through the conserved F or W. The D gene is left open where the match is weak. Not all rows give a size; the values are once, few, many and, for expanded clones, a class.

d_gene,abundance,j_gene,v_gene,CDR3nt,CDR3aa
NA,few,TRBJ1-1,TRBV30,TGTGCCTGGAGTCCTACATTCGGCACTGAAGCTTTCTTT,CAWSPTFGTEAFF
NA,NA,TRBJ2-2,TRBV19,TGTGCCAGTAGGACAGAGACGAACACCGGGGAGCTGTTTTTT,CASRTETNTGELFF
NA,NA,TRBJ2-2,TRBV18,TGTGCCAGCTCACCAGGTACCGGGGAGCTGTTTTTT,CASSPGTGELFF
NA,NA,TRBJ2-3,TRBV7-8,TGTGCCAGCATCTTTGGCGGGACCGACGCAGATACGCAGTATTTT,CASIFGGTDADTQYF
TRBD2,once,TRBJ2-1,TRBV7-9,TGTGCCAGCAGCTCGCCTAGCGGCACGTACAATGAGCAGTTCTTC,CASSSPSGTYNEQFF
NA,NA,TRBJ2-7,TRBV5-1,TGCGCCAGCAGCTTTGGACACAGCTCCTACGAGCAGTACTTC,CASSFGHSSYEQYF
NA,NA,TRBJ2-1,TRBV6-5,TGTGCCAGTCGGTGGGGGGATGCGCAGTTCTTC,CASRWGDAQFF
TRBD2,NA,TRBJ2-3,TRBV29-1,TGCAGCGTTGGAGGTGGAGCGGGAAGCACAGATACGCAGTATTTT,CSVGGGAGSTDTQYF
NA,NA,TRBJ2-5,TRBV28,TGTGCCAGCAGAAAAGGTCCGGGGTTTCGGGAGACCCAGTACTTC,CASRKGPGFRETQYF
TRBD1,few,TRBJ2-1,TRBV18,TGTGCCAGCTCACCTACCGGGACAGGTTACAATGAGCAGTTCTTC,CASSPTGTGYNEQFF
TRBD1,NA,TRBJ2-7,TRBV28,TGTGCCAGCAGGGGGACAGGGGTAAAGTACTTC,CASRGTGVKYF
TRBD2,NA,TRBJ2-2,TRBV28,TGTGCCAGCAGTTCCCCCGGTCTAGCGGGAGGGAACACCGGGGAGCTGTTTTTT,CASSSPGLAGGNTGELFF
NA,NA,TRBJ2-1,TRBV5-6,TGTGCCAGCACCCTCACCGGGGGCCCGGGTGAGCAGTTCTTC,CASTLTGGPGEQFF
TRBD1,NA,TRBJ2-7,TRBV27,TGTGCCAGCAGTTTAGTTGGGACAGGGTCCTACGAGCAGTACTTC,CASSLVGTGSYEQYF
NA,NA,TRBJ2-3,TRBV7-2,TGTGCCAGCAGCCCCTGGCGGGTAGGGATAGCCACAGATACGCAGTATTTT,CASSPWRVGIATDTQYF
NA,NA,TRBJ2-1,TRBV7-9,TGTGCCAGCATCCTTTGGGGCGATGAGCAGTTCTTC,CASILWGDEQFF
NA,NA,TRBJ1-2,TRBV27,TGTGCCAGCAGATCACCCTGGGTCTCCTATGGCTACACCTTC,CASRSPWVSYGYTF
TRBD2,NA,TRBJ2-3,TRBV7-9,TGTGCCAGCAGCAAGACTAGCGGAATCACAGATACGCAGTATTTT,CASSKTSGITDTQYF
NA,NA,TRBJ1-2,TRBV6-1,TGTGCCAGCAGTGAAGAAAGGACATTCACAGGGAGCTTTCGTTATGGCTACACCTTC,CASSEERTFTGSFRYGYTF
NA,NA,TRBJ2-1,TRBV19,TGTGCCAGTAGTATGGGGGGACAGAATTACAATGAGCAGTTCTTC,CASSMGGQNYNEQFF
TRBD2,NA,TRBJ2-1,TRBV2,TGTGCCAGCAGCTCTCTACTAGCGGCGAGCTCCTACAATGAGCAGTTCTTC,CASSSLLAASSYNEQFF
TRBD2,NA,TRBJ2-1,TRBV27,TGTGCCAGCAGTTACATTAGCGGGAGTTACAATGAGCAGTTCTTC,CASSYISGSYNEQFF
NA,NA,TRBJ2-7,TRBV2,TGTGCCAGCAGTCCCGAAATGACTAGGAGGGAGCAGTACTTC,CASSPEMTRREQYF
TRBD1,NA,TRBJ2-3,TRBV9,TGTGCCAGCAGCGTAGTCGACAGGGGCACAGATACGCAGTATTTT,CASSVVDRGTDTQYF
NA,NA,TRBJ2-7,TRBV20-1,TGCAGTGCTATACAGTTCTACGAGCAGTACTTC,CSAIQFYEQYF
TRBD2,once,TRBJ2-7,TRBV19,TGTGCCAGTAGTCCGGGAGGGCCGTACGAGCAGTACTTC,CASSPGGPYEQYF
TRBD1,NA,TRBJ1-2,TRBV28,TGTGCCAGCAGCCGGGGACAGGGGGACGGCTACACCTTC,CASSRGQGDGYTF
NA,NA,TRBJ1-1,TRBV27,TGTGCCAGCAGTTTATCTCTAGGCACTGAAGCTTTCTTT,CASSLSLGTEAFF
NA,NA,TRBJ2-2,TRBV5-1,TGCGCCAGCCGGAACGACAACACCGGGGAGCTGTTTTTT,CASRNDNTGELFF
TRBD2,NA,TRBJ2-3,TRBV19,TGTGCCACTACTAGCGGGAGCCAGGAGCAGTATTTT,CATTSGSQEQYF
TRBD2,NA,TRBJ2-7,TRBV2,TGTGCCAGCACTCTCGCCGGGACTAGTTACGAGCAGTACTTC,CASTLAGTSYEQYF
NA,once,TRBJ2-1,TRBV4-1,TGCGCCAGCAGCCAAGATCAACGCGGCAATGAGCAGTTCTTC,CASSQDQRGNEQFF
NA,few,TRBJ2-7,TRBV30,TGTGCCTGGAACACCGGGACACTTGCCTACGAGCAGTACTTC,CAWNTGTLAYEQYF
TRBD1,NA,TRBJ1-1,TRBV11-2,TGTGCCAGCCAGCAGGAGGGACAGGGATGGTCTGAAGCTTTCTTT,CASQQEGQGWSEAFF
NA,NA,TRBJ2-3,TRBV28,TGTGCCAGCAGTTTACCCGGCGGGGATAGAGATACGCAGTATTTT,CASSLPGGDRDTQYF
NA,NA,TRBJ2-1,TRBV11-2,TGTGCCAGCAGCTTAGGTCAGGTCGGGGCGAGCATTGTTGAGCAGTTCTTC,CASSLGQVGASIVEQFF
NA,NA,TRBJ1-2,TRBV29-1,TGCAGCGGGAGGGAGAACTATGGCTACACCTTC,CSGRENYGYTF
TRBD2,NA,TRBJ2-7,TRBV6-5,TGTGCCAGCAGTCCAACTAGCGGGACCTACGAGCAGTACTTC,CASSPTSGTYEQYF
NA,NA,TRBJ1-1,TRBV6-6,TGTGCCAGCAGTTACCCCCAGGAACTCATGAACACTGAAGCTTTCTTT,CASSYPQELMNTEAFF
TRBD2,once,TRBJ2-1,TRBV7-9,TGTGCCAGCAGCTCCCCCTTAAGCGGGAGAGCCTACAATGAGCAGTTCTTC,CASSSPLSGRAYNEQFF
TRBD2,NA,TRBJ2-7,TRBV6-5,TGTGCCAGCAGTTTGACTAGCGGCGGGTACGAGCAGTACTTC,CASSLTSGGYEQYF
TRBD2,NA,TRBJ2-1,TRBV9,TGTGCCAGCAGCGTAGAGGGACTAGATGATTACAATGAGCAGTTCTTC,CASSVEGLDDYNEQFF
NA,NA,TRBJ2-7,TRBV2,TGTGCCGTAAATCGAGCCAGCGAGCAGTACTTC,CAVNRASEQYF
TRBD2,NA,TRBJ2-7,TRBV5-6,TGTGCCAGCAGCCCCGAGAAGCGGGGAAATTACGAGCAGTACTTC,CASSPEKRGNYEQYF
NA,NA,TRBJ2-3,TRBV25-1,TGTGCCAGCAGTGAATTGGGGGCAGATACGCAGTATTTT,CASSELGADTQYF
NA,NA,TRBJ2-7,TRBV5-1,TGCGCCAGCAGCTTGGACCGGGAGCGACGGGAGCAGTACTTC,CASSLDRERREQYF
TRBD2,NA,TRBJ2-7,TRBV4-2,TGTGCCAGCAGCCAAGATAGGCTAGCGGGAGATCACGAGCAGTACTTC,CASSQDRLAGDHEQYF
TRBD2,NA,TRBJ2-3,TRBV6-6,TGTGCCAGCACCCCGGTAGCGGGAGCTTCCGATACGCAGTATTTT,CASTPVAGASDTQYF
NA,once,TRBJ2-7,TRBV9,TGTGCCAGCAGCGTAGAGAGCGGAAATTACTACGAGCAGTACTTC,CASSVESGNYYEQYF
NA,NA,TRBJ1-5,TRBV9,TGTGCCAGCAGCCCGGGGACCAACGGCAATCAGCCCCAGCATTTT,CASSPGTNGNQPQHF
NA,NA,TRBJ2-7,TRBV7-2,TGTGCCAGCACCCTAGGTGGGACACACTACGAGCAGTACTTC,CASTLGGTHYEQYF
NA,NA,TRBJ2-7,TRBV7-9,TGTGCCAGCAGTTTAGACATGGGGGAGTACGAGCAGTACTTC,CASSLDMGEYEQYF
NA,NA,TRBJ2-5,TRBV5-6,TGTGCCAGCAGCTGGGGGACTTGGGATGCCCAGTACTTC,CASSWGTWDAQYF
TRBD1,NA,TRBJ2-7,TRBV4-3,TGCGCCAGCAGCCCTGAACAGGGGACCGACTACGAGCAGTACTTC,CASSPEQGTDYEQYF
NA,NA,TRBJ2-6,TRBV5-1,TGCGCCAGCAGCTCAGAAATCTCTGGGGCCAACGTCCTGACTTTC,CASSSEISGANVLTF
NA,NA,TRBJ1-5,TRBV30,TGTGCCTGGAGCCCGGACATGAGCAATCAGCCCCAGCATTTT,CAWSPDMSNQPQHF
NA,once,TRBJ2-7,TRBV19,TGTGCCAGTAGTGCCCTAGAGGGGAAGGTCCACGAGCAGTACTTC,CASSALEGKVHEQYF